The 5 T cell receptor beta chains below come from one sample, sequenced in a study of CD8+CD57+ T cells in acquired aplastic anemia. Patients included in sequencing had previously demonstrated CD8+CD57+ cell expansion by flow cytometry. Genomic DNA constituted the template upon which TCR beta VDJ and CDR3 profiling was performed. One entry per CDR3 protein results from TCRdb running MiXCR on the reads. The table has 100,000 to 150,000 distinct CDR3 sequences, 58% seen once; the top ten hold 25% to 35%. Sequences were obtained from sorted CD4+, CD8+, or CD8+CD57+ T cells (not recorded which) from PBMCs. The receptors shown here come from a human donor with aplastic anemia.

V usage is TRBV19 and J usage is TRBJ1-5, with D uncertain. The CDR3 is 13 amino acids. V dropped 4 bases and J dropped 5 bases, with 9 bases sitting between them. Per the germline V gene, CDR1 is LNHDA and CDR2 is SQIVND (reference sequence). CDR3 nucleotides: TGTGCCAGTAGTAGTGGGTTGGATCAGCCCCAGCATTTT. It is translated as CASSSGLDQPQHF. The full variable domain, completed using reference TRBV19 and TRBJ1-5, is DGGITQSPKYLFRKEGQNVTLSCEQNLNHDAMYWYRQDPGQGLRLIYYSQIVNDFQKGDIAEGYSVSREKKESFPLTVTSAQKNPTAFYLCASSSGLDQPQHFGDGTRLSIL.

The gene calls are TRBV20-1 and TRBJ1-1; D is unresolved. Trimming shortened V by 3 bases and J by 3 bases, and 14 bases separated the two germline ends. The CDR3 length is 14 residues. The germline V gene has CDR1 DFQATT and CDR2 SNEGSKA (reference sequence). CDR3 nucleotide sequence: TGCAGTGCTAGTGATCCCGGCAAGGACACTGAAGCTTTCTTT. It specifies CSASDPGKDTEAFF.

This chain joins TRBV10-3 and TRBJ2-7; maybe TRBD2 (6 bases). V lost 2 bases and J lost 4, with 21 bases in between. This CDR3 is built from 17 residues. Per germline, CDR1 ENHRY and CDR2 SYGVKD. CDR3: CAISEPGGEAGWYEQYF. The CDR3 DNA is TGTGCCATCAGTGAGCCTGGCGGGGAGGCTGGTTGGTACGAGCAGTACTTC.

The rearrangement joins TRBV24-1 to TRBJ1-1; D call uncertain. V gave up 11 bases and J gave up 1 base, with 13 bases separating them. CDR3 size: 13 residues. The germline gives CDR1 KGHDR, CDR2 SFDVKD. CDR3 protein: CARTTFKNTEAFF. In DNA, the CDR3 is TGTGCCAGAACTACCTTTAAGAACACTGAAGCTTTCTTT.

The J gene is TRBJ2-5, the V gene TRBV7-9, with 9 bases matching TRBD2. This CDR3 has 14 residues. V lost 1 base, J lost 5 bases, and 2 bases stayed unmatched. The germline gives CDR1 SEHNR, CDR2 FQNEAQ (reference sequence). CDR3 sequence (DNA): TGTGCCAGCAGCTTAGTAGCGGGGGAGGAGACCCAGTACTTC. It yields the protein CASSLVAGEETQYF.